This T cell receptor beta chain is drawn from a study of cytomegalovirus exposure and HLA in healthy donors listed by TCRdb under 2017. Study-level background: An earlier analysis of 587 of the donors reported over 250 Gb of sequence data and approximately 120 million unique TCR beta sequences obtained from roughly 180 million T cells. Roughly 300 gigabases of sequencing data and roughly 90 million unique TCR sequences were included in an early release covering over 600 HLA-typed donors. Of the approximately 400 genotyped donors, 81% were placed in the genetic ancestry cluster associated with self-reported Caucasian donors. The aim of the study was to test whether cataloging public T cell receptors could identify signatures of past pathogen exposure. The study profiled the T cell repertoires of about 640 subjects by immunosequencing and related them to cytomegalovirus serostatus. In addition to the first cohort of about 650 subjects, a separate validation cohort of 120 different subjects was used. To predict cytomegalovirus infection status, the study brought together high-throughput TCR immunosequencing, statistical association of individual TCRs with disease status, and machine learning. A later analysis re-analyzed previously published TCR beta repertoires from about 730 donors and added high-resolution HLA genotyping to study TCR occurrence patterns. Rather than drawing on any new phenotypic data, the later analysis identified candidate immune exposures from TCR beta sequences and the way those sequences occurred across donors. In an earlier analysis of 500 to 650 of the donors, high-throughput TCR beta sequencing was used to judge whether each TCR beta V gene segment behaved as functional or pseudogenic. Alongside the repertoire data, information on donor age, sex, ethnicity and CMV serostatus was compiled. A later genetic analysis used genome-wide SNP genotypes for about three fifths of the roughly 700 donors, treating that subset as a discovery cohort. All discovery cohort repertoires had been generated on a single sequencing platform. Both class I and class II loci were covered by HLA typing, at four-digit resolution. The number of typed donors differed by locus: 629-630 for A, B, C, DRB1 and DQB1; approximately 530 for DQA1; around 610 for DPA1; and 400 to 480 for DPB1. Four or five DR-DQ haplotypes were handled as single units for association and clustering, since linkage in the cohort was strong. Among some 410 genotyped donors of the cohort, an average of around 250,000 unique TCR beta nucleotide sequences was sequenced per donor, of which about 18% were non-productive.

The paper as a whole reports these results and caveats: According to a later analysis, TCR association rates differed among HLA loci, with DRB1 alleles showing the most associated TCRs and HLA-C alleles showing the fewest. In a later analysis, some 18,000 TCR beta sequences were associated with specific HLA alleles at a false discovery rate of 0.05. A later analysis found that HLA-associated TCR beta chains were more clonally expanded and had lower generation probabilities than equally common non-associated chains. A cluster of highly shared sequence variants was judged likely to be a technical artifact of the sequencing pipeline. Because some donors lacked HLA typing at each locus, the association tests relied only on the typed subset. Most TCR sequences were observed very rarely across donors, whereas some public TCRs were present in many individuals. It was suggested by the authors that the approach could potentially be generalized to other disease states and immunological phenotypes. In an earlier analysis of some 500 of the donors, most TCR beta V segments appeared in productive rearrangements about 90% or about 30% of the time, broadly matching IMGT annotations. A later genetic analysis reported fewer N-insertions in productive TCRs among donors in an Asian-associated ancestry cluster than the roughly 620-donor mean. In a later analysis, most CMV-associated TCR beta chains were found to appear HLA-restricted, with HLA associations seemingly driven largely by CMV exposure. When HLA alleles, especially DR and DQ, strongly co-occurred, TCR associations were difficult to assign to individual alleles. The classifier was reported to diagnose cytomegalovirus status with high specificity and sensitivity in both the original and validation cohorts. CMV serostatus was the only immune exposure information available for the cohort. A further reported finding was that TCR beta sequences accurately predicted the HLA-A and HLA-B alleles for most subjects in the first cohort. The cohort was sequenced for TCR beta chains only, and without alpha or paired-chain data the features that could be detected were limited. Several of the top co-occurrence clusters appeared to be linked to parvovirus B19, influenza, CMV and Epstein-Barr virus, according to a later analysis. In vitro tests confirmed that three of the cytomegalovirus-associated TCR beta chains recognize cytomegalovirus antigens. Linkage disequilibrium might explain the correlated functional status among segregating V segments, but an unknown experimental factor could not be ruled out. In a later genetic analysis, a missense DCLRE1C variant was associated with V-gene and J-gene trimming of TCR beta chains, and the association was replicated in an independent cohort. Some IMGT-functional V segments, including TRBV6-2 and TRBV6-3, could not be told apart with the 87-base-pair reads, so those segments were excluded. The study gave a list of about 170 TCR beta chains associated with cytomegalovirus. The earlier analysis of about 600 of the donors excluded 15 to 20 rarely observed V segments, including chromosome 9 orphons, because counts were too low. Roughly uniform sequencing depth across donors was assumed in presence/absence analyses, although this assumption may not hold.

Trimming leaves V shorter by 2 bases and J shorter by 0 bases, with the junction holding 6 bases beyond the gene matches. The CDR3 spans 16 residues, from the cysteine through the phenylalanine. Just CDR3 DNA is preserved here, 48 bases in frame from base 1. CDR1 and CDR2 were assigned from the germline V gene (reference sequence) as PRHDT and FYEKMQ. The cohort consisted of 650 to 850 healthy bone marrow donors. Cohort members were all nominally healthy when sampled, although unrecorded immune exposures were likely present. The donor tested CMV seronegative and was one of the 352 seronegative cohort members. Each donor provided a peripheral blood sample, and peripheral blood mononuclear cells were used for TCR beta sequencing. The Qiagen DNeasy Blood Extraction Kit was used to extract genomic DNA from the blood cell samples. As regards this clone: Its antigen target is currently unknown. The sample holds no much larger clone one base away, and base qualities are not on file.

Library preparation employed the immunoSEQ multiplex PCR assay. For the multiplex PCR, a mixture combining 60 forward primers for TCR Vbeta segments and 13 reverse primers for TCR Jbeta segments was used. Amplification of the CDR3 region of rearranged TCR beta genes was performed with a multiplex PCR assay on genomic DNA. The Illumina HiSeq System was used to sequence the amplified TCR beta libraries as 87-base-pair reads. The original pipeline was this. In a later analysis, tens of millions of unique TCR beta chains were counted across the approximately 670 repertoires, and roughly 10 million of these chains were shared by at least two donors. A nearest-neighbor algorithm error-corrected the raw reads and collapsed the reads into unique sequences, merging closely related sequences to remove PCR and sequencing errors. CDR3 sequences were aligned to IMGT reference sequences to assign V, D and J gene segments. For a sequence to be retained, a match of at least six nucleotides to both a V gene segment and a J gene segment was required. Rearrangements were classified as productive when the CDR3 lacked stop codons and remained in frame with V and J, and all other rearrangements were classified as non-productive. CDR3 was defined by IMGT convention, running from the second conserved V-encoded cysteine to the conserved J-encoded phenylalanine. The earlier analysis of 587 of the donors excluded any sequence lacking an unambiguous match to a single V gene segment. In an earlier analysis of more than 500 of the donors, a V segment was called functional when productive rearrangements were above 56.7%, and segregating when the standard deviation between donors exceeded 5%. A statistical classification framework was developed to diagnose cytomegalovirus status using the catalog of TCR beta chain sequences. V and J gene assignment, in a later analysis, came from comparing TCR nucleotide sequences with IMGT/GENE-DB human TR gene sequences. Using the TCRdist pipeline, a later analysis assigned CDR3 sequences along with most-parsimonious VDJ recombination scenarios. In a later analysis, each TCR beta chain was defined by its CDR3 amino acid sequence together with its V-gene family, and reads without a unique V-gene family were excluded. To address suspected cross-contamination and a sequencing artifact, a later analysis removed around 590 highly shared, low-generation-probability nucleotide sequences. In a later analysis, a clonal expansion index for each public chain was calculated from normalized within-repertoire ranks of inferred template counts. A later analysis computed generation probabilities with a VDJ recombination model fitted to out-of-frame rearrangements, and checked the results against IGoR. A later analysis scored TCR-TCR, TCR-HLA and TCR-CMV co-occurrence with hypergeometric tests, applying a repertoire-size bias correction to TCR pairs. A later analysis estimated false discovery rates by permuting HLA or CMV assignments 20 times. In a later analysis, co-occurring TCRs were grouped with DBSCAN, and TCRdist sequence similarity was added when clustering was performed within HLA-allele-positive subsets. For co-occurrence clustering, repertoires with fewer than 30,000 or more than 120,000 public chains were excluded, along with about five repertoires with anomalous nucleotide sharing. Sourced from immuneACCESS, this table was stored by TCRdb with only in-frame sequences that have V and J called. A share of the clones is absent; for the studies checked, an unresolved V gene accounts for under half, and the remainder has no known explanation. V, J and clone size derive from that table, while D and trimming were established from the DNA sequence. Here the sample has some 200,000 clones; roughly 87% occur a single time. The ten largest clonotypes hold roughly 0.2% of the sample.

The V gene is TRBV13 and the J gene is TRBJ2-7; 8 central bases correspond to TRBD1. This TCR was recovered from a girl less than two years old in good health and CMV-seronegative. Sequencing was carried out using PBMCs. In nucleotides, the sequence is TGTGCCAGCAGCTTATTCGGGACAGGCAACTCCTACGAGCAGTACTTC. This gives the protein CASSLFGTGNSYEQYF.